This TCR beta chain was sequenced for a study of blood T cell repertoires in COVID-19. Per the authors' pipeline: Estimated nucleated cell counts came from reference gene primer amplification. Profiling relied on immunoSEQ multiplex PCR, and the TCRdb table lists in-frame clones only, not all of them. The DNA gave D and trimming, while V, J and clone size come from that table. Of tens of thousands of clones listed, around nine tenths were seen once; the top ten hold roughly 6.5%. Trimming left V 2 bases short and J 2 bases short, with 9 bases between. Germline V gives CDR1 MNHEY, CDR2 SVGAGI. There are 15 residues in the CDR3.

The rearrangement links TRBV6-5 to TRBJ1-4; the D is unclear. Input material: peripheral blood. The sequence came from a man between 45 and 60 years old with active COVID-19. CDR3 coding DNA: TGTGCCAGCAGTTACAGAGGGTCTACTAATGAAAAACTGTTTTTT. Translated, it gives CASSYRGSTNEKLFF.